Here is one T cell receptor (beta chain) with its context. This sample is part of a study of CD8 T cells in Susac syndrome. Random hexamers primed reverse transcription of 0.5 to 1 ug RNA. The immunoSEQ assay covered 54 Vbeta and 13 Jbeta segments for CDR3. A single record per CDR3 protein comes from TCRdb applying MiXCR to the immunoSEQ multiplex PCR reads. This table has some 120,000 distinct CDR3 sequences, around nine tenths appearing once. In blood CD8+ and CD4+ T cells, TCR beta underwent sequencing. V lost 4 bases and J 3 bases, leaving 13 bases between the germline ends. CDR3 length: 15 amino acids.

The gene calls are TRBV12-3 or TRBV12-4 and TRBJ1-5; D remains ambiguous. This receptor was identified in a human donor with multiple sclerosis. Input material: CD8+ T cells from PBMCs. CDR3 sequence (DNA): TGTGCCAGCAGTTCCGGGCAGACACCCAATCAGCCCCAGCATTTT. This codes for CASSSGQTPNQPQHF.